Sequencing of this T cell receptor (beta chain) was carried out in a study of T cell repertoires in cytomegalovirus infection. About the study: Researchers turned to recently identified HLA-C-restricted CMV epitopes as well as well-studied HLA-B-restricted ones. In public TCR beta signatures, there were indications of both CMV infection and matching HLA type. Study results and caveats: Summed frequency of public TCR beta families distinguished CMV carriers with the relevant HLA. There were HLA-C-restricted CMV-specific TCR beta clonotypes dominating the ex vivo response.

This clonotype was seen a few times. Its antigen is as yet unknown. TCRdb redid the calling of the reads with MiXCR, one entry per CDR3 protein. The data contain tens of thousands of distinct CDR3 sequences, around 30% of them seen just once; the ten biggest clones take up 59%. The sample in question was CD8+ T cells from cultured PBMCs, obtained from culture after CMV antigen stimulation. The sequence was obtained from a human donor in good health (CMV status not recorded). Some clones in this sample may be carry-over from other donors' samples.

The CDR3 region is CASTPPVGRGDTEAFF. The CDR3 nucleotides are TGTGCCAGTACCCCACCGGTGGGACGGGGAGACACTGAAGCTTTCTTT. V and J are TRBV19 and TRBJ1-1; tentatively, D is TRBD1 (5 bases). The CDR3 spans 16 residues. With 7 bases removed from V and 3 bases from J, the gap between germline ends came to 21 bases. Germline CDR1 LNHDA, CDR2 SQIVND (reference sequence). Drawing the rest from reference TRBV19 and TRBJ1-1, the complete variable domain is DGGITQSPKYLFRKEGQNVTLSCEQNLNHDAMYWYRQDPGQGLRLIYYSQIVNDFQKGDIAEGYSVSREKKESFPLTVTSAQKNPTAFYLCASTPPVGRGDTEAFFGQGTRLTVV.